The present TCR beta chain was sequenced within a study of T-cell memory formation after mild COVID-19. Across the whole study: Each donor largely had its own TCR clusters. General study results and limits: Researchers found some responding clones in pre-infection memory, a sign that cross-reactive memory joined. The study found contracting CD4+ clones mainly in CM and EM and contracting CD8+ clones in EMRA.

The length of the CDR3 is 13 residues. Germline lookup yields CDR1 SGHVS and CDR2 FQNEAQ. Trimming pared 6 bases from V and 3 bases from J, leaving 11 bases between. This clonotype was observed a handful of times. Its antigen is unidentified. MiXCR, run by TCRdb on the 5' RACE reads, gives a single entry per CDR3 protein. The sample contains fewer than 200,000 distinct CDR3 sequences, around 18% of which appear only once. Sequences were obtained from PBMCs or a T cell subset sorted from them (not recorded which). The TCR was taken from a young man who had mild COVID-19 (a few samples of this study predate the infection). Cell type and time point are not known. The genes are TRBV7-8 and TRBJ2-5, with D perhaps TRBD1 or TRBD2 (5 bases each). CDR3 coding DNA: TGTGCCAGCAGAACCGGGGCAAAAGAGACCCAGTACTTC. Its protein product is CASRTGAKETQYF.